The 20 T cell receptor beta chains in this list originate from one sample, sequenced in a study of cytomegalovirus exposure and HLA in healthy donors. Clones were sequenced by immunoSEQ multiplex PCR, and TCRdb holds only the in-frame ones, with some missing. The table has approximately 300,000 clones, 86% seen once. The sequencing sample was made of PBMCs. The receptor source for this set is a woman in her late teens or twenties in good health and CMV-seronegative.

The chain combines TRBV7-2 with TRBJ2-4; D is perhaps TRBD1 (5 bases). This CDR3 contains 17 residues. Germline CDR1 SGHTA, CDR2 FQGNSA. V lost 2 bases and J lost 0, with 14 bases in between. The CDR3 here is CASSLLTVVLAKNIQYF. The CDR3, as DNA: TGTGCCAGCAGCTTATTGACAGTTGTATTAGCCAAAAACATTCAGTACTTC.

This chain connects TRBV15 to TRBJ2-1; D is ambiguous. V was pared by 0 bases and J by 5 bases, with 11 bases between. The CDR3 extends over 15 amino acids. Per the germline V gene, CDR1 is LNHNV and CDR2 is YYDKDF (reference sequence). CDR3 sequence reads: CATSRDPTGNNEQFF. The DNA of the CDR3 is TGTGCCACCAGCAGAGATCCGACGGGTAACAATGAGCAGTTCTTC.

CDR3 bases: TGTGCCAGCAGCCCCCAGGGGGGAGGCGGGGAGACCCAGTACTTC. Translating gives CASSPQGGGGETQYF. The V call is TRBV5-4, the J call TRBJ2-5, with TRBD1 as a possible D gene (7 bases). CDR3 length: 15 amino acids. The germline CDR1 and CDR2 sequences are SGHNT and YYREEE (reference sequence). V was pared by 4 bases and J by 5 bases, with 18 bases between.

The chain employs TRBV6-5 and TRBJ1-4; unclear D gene. Germline-derived CDR1 and CDR2 are MNHEY and SVGAGI. Trimming took off 4 bases at V and 0 bases at J, with 9 bases between the two ends. This CDR3 contains 15 residues. CDR3 residues: CASSSDISTNEKLFF. The CDR3 DNA reads TGTGCCAGCAGTTCCGACATTTCAACTAATGAAAAACTGTTTTTT.

This chain uses TRBV27 with TRBJ2-7; a possible D gene is TRBD2 (5 bases). Germline V gene lookup returns CDR1 MNHEY and CDR2 SMNVEV (reference sequence). Trimming took off 7 bases at V and 7 bases at J, with 23 bases between the two ends. The CDR3 is made up of 15 amino acids. The CDR3: CASTISPEGTFEQYF. DNA of the CDR3: TGTGCCAGCACCATTTCCCCCGAGGGTACGTTTGAGCAGTACTTC.

A word on this clone: The same CDR3 can be traced to other DNA sequences in this sample. The J gene is TRBJ2-7, the V gene TRBV7-9; TRBD1 is a possible D gene (6 bases). This CDR3 is 14 amino acids long. Per germline, CDR1 SEHNR and CDR2 FQNEAQ (reference sequence). Trimming pared 2 bases from V and 0 bases from J, leaving 8 bases between. The CDR3 is CASSLTGISYEQYF. For the CDR3, the DNA is TGTGCCAGCAGCTTAACAGGGATCTCCTACGAGCAGTACTTC.

In its sample, this clone was seen once. The chain uses TRBV2 and TRBJ2-1; no firm D call. Per germline, CDR1 SNHLY and CDR2 FYNNEI. The V end lost 10 bases, the J end lost 5 bases, and 18 bases lay between the germline ends. The CDR3 is made up of 14 amino acids. The DNA for the CDR3 is TGTGCCACCACACGCCAGACAACGGACAATGAGCAGTTCTTC. Protein sequence: CATTRQTTDNEQFF.

The V gene is TRBV19, the J gene TRBJ2-7; TRBD2 matches 11 bases. The ends lost 1 base at V and 6 bases at J; junction bases unmatched: 8. The CDR3 length is 16 residues. Germline-derived CDR1 and CDR2 are LNHDA and SQIVND (reference sequence). The CDR3 sequence is CASSIGTSGSGGEQYF. CDR3 bases: TGTGCCAGTAGTATAGGAACTAGCGGGAGTGGTGGCGAGCAGTACTTC.

The rearrangement uses TRBV29-1 and TRBJ2-3; 11 nucleotides line up with TRBD2. The length of the CDR3 is 15 residues. The J segment lost 1 base and the V segment lost 5 bases, leaving 5 bases of the junction unmatched. Germline CDR1 SQVTM, CDR2 ANQGSEA. The CDR3 nucleotides read TGCAGCGTTACCGGGACTAGCGGACGCACAGATACGCAGTATTTT. Translating gives CSVTGTSGRTDTQYF.

The chain recombines TRBV4-3 with TRBJ2-1; the D gene is possibly TRBD2 (6 bases). Germline V gene sequence: CDR1 LGHNA, CDR2 YSLEER. The CDR3 runs 15 residues. Between the trimmed V and J ends, which lost 0 bases and 6 bases, there was a span of 12 bases. CDR3 sequence (DNA): TGCGCCAGCAGCCAAGAGATTGGACTATCCAATGAGCAGTTCTTC. Its translation is CASSQEIGLSNEQFF.

The chain carries TRBV7-9 and TRBJ1-2, with a tentative D call TRBD1 (5 bases). This CDR3 is 17 amino acids long. Between the trimmed V and J ends, which lost 2 bases and 2 bases, there was a span of 18 bases. Germline V lookup: CDR1 SEHNR, CDR2 FQNEAQ (reference sequence). The CDR3 protein is CASSLRYGGTANYGYTF. The CDR3 DNA follows: TGTGCCAGCAGCTTAAGATACGGGGGAACAGCAAACTATGGCTACACCTTC.

V and J are TRBV6-5 and TRBJ1-2, with no clear D. In germline, CDR1 is MNHEY, CDR2 SVGAGI. The CDR3 covers 15 residues. Trimming removed 0 bases from V and 5 bases from J, with 13 bases in between. CDR3 nucleotides: TGTGCCAGCAGTTACTCGTTGGGCGCAGGATATGGCTACACCTTC. Translating gives CASSYSLGAGYGYTF.

This chain joins TRBV4-3 and TRBJ1-5, with D perhaps TRBD1 (6 bases). Germline V CDR1 and CDR2: LGHNA, YSLEER. This CDR3 spans 15 amino acids. V shed 2 bases and J shed 3 bases, with 11 bases lying between them. The CDR3 region has the DNA TGCGCCAGCAGCCAATCCCCAGGGGACAATCAGCCCCAGCATTTT. Translation: CASSQSPGDNQPQHF.

The chain uses TRBV5-1 and TRBJ2-3, with 8 bases lining up with TRBD2. The junction had 5 bases not matched to a gene; V was cut back by 1 base and J by 4 bases. The CDR3 has 15 residues. Germline V gives CDR1 SGHRS, CDR2 YFSETQ. The CDR3 loop is CASSLQREYADTQYF. CDR3 DNA sequence: TGCGCCAGCAGCTTGCAGCGGGAGTATGCAGATACGCAGTATTTT.

The rearrangement links TRBV18 to TRBJ2-3; TRBD1 matches 11 bases. Losses at the gene ends were 6 bases for V and 6 bases for J; bases not matched to a gene: 14. The CDR3 covers 17 residues. Germline values: CDR1 KGHSH, CDR2 LQKENI. The CDR3 sequence: CASSQTTGTGGLDTQYF. In DNA form, the CDR3 reads TGTGCCAGCTCTCAAACAACCGGGACAGGGGGTTTGGATACGCAGTATTTT.

Only a few counts were recorded for this clone. The genes are TRBV30 and TRBJ1-2; 7 positions match TRBD1. This CDR3 comprises 10 residues. Trimming removed 6 bases from V and 6 bases from J; junction bases left unmatched: 1. Germline CDR1 GTSNPN, CDR2 SVGIG (reference sequence). In DNA form, the CDR3 reads TGTGCCTGCGACAGGGATGGCTACACCTTC. Translated, it gives CACDRDGYTF.

CDR3: CASSPNQGVFSGNTIYF. CDR3 sequence (DNA): TGTGCCAGCAGTCCAAACCAGGGGGTTTTCTCTGGAAACACCATATATTTT. The J gene is TRBJ1-3, the V gene TRBV2; 7 bases align to TRBD1. This CDR3 comprises 17 residues. Trimming took 5 bases from V and 0 from J; bases not matched to a gene: 10. The germline CDR1 and CDR2 sequences are SNHLY and FYNNEI. The variable domain in full, with the rest retrieved from reference TRBV2 and TRBJ1-3, is EPEVTQTPSHQVTQMGQEVILRCVPISNHLYFYWYRQILGQKVEFLVSFYNNEISEKSEIFDDQFSVERPDGSNFTLKIRSTKLEDSAMYFCASSPNQGVFSGNTIYFGEGSWLTVV.

The J gene is TRBJ2-5, the V gene TRBV15; TRBD2 agrees at 7 bases. This CDR3 is 13 amino acids long. Losses at the gene ends were 6 bases for V and 3 bases for J; bases not matched to a gene: 4. The germline V gene has CDR1 LNHNV and CDR2 YYDKDF (reference sequence). CDR3 sequence reads: CATSFSGKETQYF. CDR3 sequence (DNA): TGTGCCACCAGTTTCAGCGGGAAAGAGACCCAGTACTTC.

The chain joins TRBV27 to TRBJ2-5; D might be TRBD1 (5 bases). V was clipped by 4 bases and J by 5 bases, with 20 bases between them. The CDR3 extends over 16 amino acids. Looked up from germline, CDR1 is MNHEY and CDR2 is SMNVEV (reference sequence). CDR3: CASSSAPQGFPETQYF. The CDR3 bases are TGTGCCAGCAGTTCAGCCCCCCAGGGTTTCCCGGAGACCCAGTACTTC.

The V gene is TRBV27, the J gene TRBJ1-2, with D possibly TRBD1 on 5 matching bases. The germline CDR1 and CDR2 sequences are MNHEY and SMNVEV (reference sequence). This CDR3 comprises 15 residues. Trimming took 1 base from V and 2 from J, leaving 11 bases between them. The CDR3, as DNA: TGTGCCAGCAGTTTATACCGCTGGGGCAACTATGGCTACACCTTC. Protein sequence: CASSLYRWGNYGYTF.